This TCR beta chain was sequenced for a study of cytomegalovirus exposure and HLA in healthy donors. CDR1 is KGHSH, CDR2 LQKENI, per germline. The CDR3 runs to 17 residues. Trimming took 3 bases from V and 7 from J; bases not matched to a gene: 10. Some clones are missing from TCRdb's copy, which holds only in-frame ones; the method was immunoSEQ multiplex PCR. The sample has roughly 330,000 clones; about 90% are singletons. The sample comprised PBMCs. The chain recombines TRBV18 with TRBJ1-6; 9 positions match TRBD1. This sequence originates from a woman aged 25-40 years in good health and CMV-seropositive. The CDR3 here is CASSPYFGQGSNSPLHF. The CDR3 bases are TGTGCCAGCTCACCTTACTTCGGACAGGGGAGCAATTCACCCCTCCACTTT.